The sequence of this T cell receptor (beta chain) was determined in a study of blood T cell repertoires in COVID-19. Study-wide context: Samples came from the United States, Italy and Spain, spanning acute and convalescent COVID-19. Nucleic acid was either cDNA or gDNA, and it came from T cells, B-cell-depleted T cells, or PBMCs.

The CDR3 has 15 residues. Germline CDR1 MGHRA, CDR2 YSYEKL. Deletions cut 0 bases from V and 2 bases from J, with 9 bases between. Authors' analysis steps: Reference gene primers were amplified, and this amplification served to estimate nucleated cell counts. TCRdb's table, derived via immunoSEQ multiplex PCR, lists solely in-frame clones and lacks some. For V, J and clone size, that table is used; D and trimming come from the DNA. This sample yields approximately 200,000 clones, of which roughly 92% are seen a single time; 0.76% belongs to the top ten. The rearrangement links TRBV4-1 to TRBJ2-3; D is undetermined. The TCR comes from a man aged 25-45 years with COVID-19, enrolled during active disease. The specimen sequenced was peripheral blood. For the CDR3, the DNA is TGCGCCAGCAGCCAAGAATCCCTATACACAGATACGCAGTATTTT. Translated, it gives CASSQESLYTDTQYF.